This T cell receptor beta chain was sequenced for a study of metastatic and nonmetastatic thyroid tumors. Study summary: Samples came from malignant and benign thyroid patients, and repertoires were compared across blood and tumor or nodule tissue. Points from the study as a whole: For both blood and tumor, malignant thyroid tumors reportedly showed significantly higher TCR beta diversity than benign nodules did.

By sample fraction, this clone is medium-sized (0.01 to 0.1%). Antigen: not known. How the authors handled the data: Variation in CDR3 across clinicopathological groups served as the basis for constructing a distant-metastasis classifier in papillary thyroid cancer. Using MiXCR, TCRdb re-called clones from the PCR reads. For this entry, the V and J calls and clone size follow TCRdb and not the study's own pipeline. The sample contains fewer than 40,000 clones, about 21% of which appear only once. Not a single patient had been given any form of treatment at any point before undergoing thyroid surgery. The CDR3 sequence is 16 residues long. CDR1 is SGHTA and CDR2 is FQGNSA in the germline V gene. With 5 bases clipped from V and 4 bases from J, the junction kept 10 bases outside the gene matches.

This receptor was identified in a male donor with papillary thyroid cancer or a benign thyroid nodule (not recorded which). Some clones in this sample may be carry-over from other donors' samples. This chain links TRBV7-2 with TRBJ1-1; 10 bases line up with TRBD1. Sequenced input: tumor tissue. In nucleotides, the CDR3 is TGTGCCAGCAGCATACAGGGACAGGGGATGGGCACTGAAGCTTTCTTT. Translated, it gives CASSIQGQGMGTEAFF.